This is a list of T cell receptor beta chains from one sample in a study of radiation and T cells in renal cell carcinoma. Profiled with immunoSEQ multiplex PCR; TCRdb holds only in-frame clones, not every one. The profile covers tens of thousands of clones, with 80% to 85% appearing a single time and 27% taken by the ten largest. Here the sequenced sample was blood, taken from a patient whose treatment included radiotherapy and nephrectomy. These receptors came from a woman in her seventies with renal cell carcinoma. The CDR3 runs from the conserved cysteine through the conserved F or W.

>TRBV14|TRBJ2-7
CASSQVGLRQTSPYEQYF
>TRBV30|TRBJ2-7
CAWSVEGQGFTYEQYF
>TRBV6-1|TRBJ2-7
CASSEAHGQGSYEQYF
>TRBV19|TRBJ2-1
CASSNTAERGVNNEQFF
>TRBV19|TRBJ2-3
CASSIGAATDTQYF
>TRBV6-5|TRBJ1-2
CASSRHRDSYGYTF
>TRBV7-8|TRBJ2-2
CASSLVSRVAGELFF
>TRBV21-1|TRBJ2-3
CASRSPPQQVSPTDTQYF
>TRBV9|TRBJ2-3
CASSVRTGTDTQYF
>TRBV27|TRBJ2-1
CASSRTSGNEQFF
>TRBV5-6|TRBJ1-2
CASSLTGTGRSGYTF
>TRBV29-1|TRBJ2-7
CSVESQGSYEQYF
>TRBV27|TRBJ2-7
CASSGGTDNYYEQYF
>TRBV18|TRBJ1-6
CASSPPRTGGLGNSPLHF
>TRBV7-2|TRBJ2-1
CASSSANNEQFF
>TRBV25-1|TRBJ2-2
CASSGPDRGITGELFF
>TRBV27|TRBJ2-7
CASTGPNSQEQYF
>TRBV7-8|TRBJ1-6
CASSLKEANSPLHF
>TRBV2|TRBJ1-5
CGTGEDNQPQHF
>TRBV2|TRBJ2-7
CASSAQGKISEQYF
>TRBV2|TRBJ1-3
CASSEEGGSFSGNTIYF
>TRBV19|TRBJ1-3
CASSISDRLNTIYF
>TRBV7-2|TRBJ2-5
CASSLVDGGAGETQYF
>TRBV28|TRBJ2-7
CASSLAGRATYEQYF
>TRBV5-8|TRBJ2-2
CASSPGGAGELFF
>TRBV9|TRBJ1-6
CASSVASDNSPLHF
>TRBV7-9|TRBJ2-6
CASSPRLAGEAGANVLTF
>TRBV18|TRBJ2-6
CASSPPSASGANVLTF
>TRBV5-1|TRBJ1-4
CASSFGQGLIEKLFF
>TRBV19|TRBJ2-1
CASSIVGGGNNEQFF
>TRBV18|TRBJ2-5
CASSPTEEETQYF
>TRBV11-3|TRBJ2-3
CASSLQGSTDTQYF
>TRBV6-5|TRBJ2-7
CASSYSPGAAYEQYF
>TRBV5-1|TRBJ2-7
CASSPSYSSYEQYF
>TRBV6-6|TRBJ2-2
CASSPGQKNTGELFF
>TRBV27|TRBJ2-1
CASSTVSPGTLTYNEQFF
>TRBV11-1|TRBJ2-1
CASSLEAGGPHEQFF
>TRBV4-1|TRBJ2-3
CASSHGGGTQYF
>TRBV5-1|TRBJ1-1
CASSFHPGDTEAFF
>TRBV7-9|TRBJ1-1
CASSRDSLTEAFF
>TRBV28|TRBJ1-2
CASSGLGYGYTF
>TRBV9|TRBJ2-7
CASSEGSQGLGQYF
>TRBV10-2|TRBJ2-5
CASQSGGGWTQYF